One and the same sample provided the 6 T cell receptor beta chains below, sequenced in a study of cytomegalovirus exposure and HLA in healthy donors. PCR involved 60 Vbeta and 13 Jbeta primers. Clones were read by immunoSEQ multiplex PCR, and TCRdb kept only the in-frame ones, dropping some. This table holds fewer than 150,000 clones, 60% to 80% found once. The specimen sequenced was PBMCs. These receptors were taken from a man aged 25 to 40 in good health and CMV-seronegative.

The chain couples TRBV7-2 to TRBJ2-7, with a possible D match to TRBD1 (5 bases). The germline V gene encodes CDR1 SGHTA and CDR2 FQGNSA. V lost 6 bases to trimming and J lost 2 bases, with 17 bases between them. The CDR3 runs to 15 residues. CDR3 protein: CASRLIGAEPYEQYF. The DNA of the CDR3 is TGTGCCAGCAGATTGATAGGGGCGGAACCCTACGAGCAGTACTTC.

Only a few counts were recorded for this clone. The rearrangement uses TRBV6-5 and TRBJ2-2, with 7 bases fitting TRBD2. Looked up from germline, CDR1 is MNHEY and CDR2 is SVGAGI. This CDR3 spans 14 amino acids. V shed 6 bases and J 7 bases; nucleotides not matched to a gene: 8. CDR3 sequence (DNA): TGTGCCAGCAGGATCCGCGGGAGCAACGGGGAGCTGTTTTTT. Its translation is CASRIRGSNGELFF.

CDR3 nucleotide sequence: TGTGCCAGCAGCCCCGACTGGAACACTGAAGCTTTCTTT. It yields the protein CASSPDWNTEAFF. The chain has TRBV11-3 and TRBJ1-1; D remains unclear. This CDR3 spans 13 amino acids. The germline V gene encodes CDR1 SGHNT and CDR2 YENEEA. The V end lost 5 bases, the J end lost 1 base, and 8 bases lay between the germline ends.

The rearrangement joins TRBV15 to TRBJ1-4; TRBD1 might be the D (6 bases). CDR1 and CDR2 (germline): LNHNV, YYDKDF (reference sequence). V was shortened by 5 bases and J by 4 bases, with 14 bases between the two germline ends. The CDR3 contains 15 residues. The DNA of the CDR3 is TGTGCCACCAGCTGGAGGACAGACCTTAATGAAAAACTGTTTTTT. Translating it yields CATSWRTDLNEKLFF.

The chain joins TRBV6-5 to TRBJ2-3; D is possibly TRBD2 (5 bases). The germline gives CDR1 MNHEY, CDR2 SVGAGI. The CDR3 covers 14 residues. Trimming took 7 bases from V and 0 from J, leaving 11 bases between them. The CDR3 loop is CASKGSYSTDTQYF. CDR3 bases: TGTGCCAGCAAAGGGAGCTACAGCACAGATACGCAGTATTTT.

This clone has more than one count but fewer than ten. The CDR3 DNA is TGTGCCAGCAGTTCGACTAGCGGGAGGCAAGAGACCCAGTACTTC. Protein sequence: CASSSTSGRQETQYF. The chain uses TRBV5-5 and TRBJ2-5; the match to TRBD2 covers 13 bases. V was pared by 5 bases and J by 2 bases, with 3 bases of the junction left unmatched. CDR3 length equals 15 residues. From germline, CDR1 is SGHKS and CDR2 YYEKEE (reference sequence). Variable domain in full (rest from reference TRBV5-5 and TRBJ2-5): DAGVTQSPTHLIKTRGQQVTLRCSPISGHKSVSWYQQVLGQGPQFIFQYYEKEERGRGNFPDRFSARQFPNYSSELNVNALLLGDSALYLCASSSTSGRQETQYFGPGTRLLVL.